This TCR beta chain was identified during a study of glioma-infiltrating T cells after dendritic cell vaccination. Overall study context: Three intradermal dendritic cell vaccine injections were given every two weeks. General observations from the study: Only a small number of patients had complete blood and tumor samples.

Noted time point: after dendritic cell vaccination, including at tumor progression/relapse. The primer mix had 60 V beta and 13 J beta primers. Profiled with immunoSEQ multiplex PCR; TCRdb holds only in-frame clones, not every one. The table includes about 91,000 clones, 81% detected once. With regard to this clone: Its antigen is undetermined.

The TCR originated in a human donor with glioblastoma. The sequencing here drew on blood, taken after dendritic cell vaccination.

CDR3 sequence: CAISESDRAGQPQHF. The CDR3 bases are TGTGCCATCAGTGAAAGTGACAGGGCAGGGCAGCCCCAGCATTTT. The chain carries TRBV10-3 and TRBJ1-5, with 7 bases aligning to TRBD1. Germline V gene sequence: CDR1 ENHRY, CDR2 SYGVKD. The CDR3 is 15 amino acids. Trimming removed 3 bases from V and 7 bases from J; junction bases left unmatched: 9.